These 24 T cell receptor beta chains came from one sample sequenced in a study of blood T cell repertoires in COVID-19. Sequenced by immunoSEQ multiplex PCR; TCRdb stores in-frame clones only, minus some. This sample has about 300,000 clones, with about nine tenths found just once. Input material: PBMCs or T cells enriched from blood (not recorded which). The receptors were gathered from a woman aged 18-29 years who had recovered from COVID-19.

This clone was seen just once. This chain links TRBV10-3 with TRBJ2-2, with 9 positions matching TRBD1. This CDR3 has 16 residues. The germline CDR1 and CDR2 sequences are ENHRY and SYGVKD. J lost 1 base, V lost 5 bases, and 5 bases had no gene match. For the CDR3, the DNA is TGTGCCATCAGTAATCCGGGACAGGGGAACACCGGGGAGCTGTTTTTT. This codes for CAISNPGQGNTGELFF.

The chain joins TRBV19 to TRBJ1-2; TRBD1 matches at 9 bases. Germline CDR1 is LNHDA and CDR2 is SQIVND (reference sequence). The CDR3 totals 13 residues. The V segment lost 5 bases and the J segment 6 bases; nucleotides outside the gene matches: 4. Here the CDR3 reads CASSPGTGNGYTF. Written as DNA, the CDR3 is TGTGCCAGTAGTCCAGGGACAGGGAATGGCTACACCTTC.

This clone was recorded once. This chain uses TRBV18 with TRBJ2-1, with D possibly matching TRBD1 (6 bases). V dropped 3 bases and J dropped 1 base, with 13 bases sitting between them. Germline lookup yields CDR1 KGHSH and CDR2 LQKENI. The CDR3 totals 16 residues. The CDR3 nucleotides are TGTGCCAGCTCACCTCCGAGACAGGCTTCCTACAATGAGCAGTTCTTC. Amino acids: CASSPPRQASYNEQFF.

V usage is TRBV4-2 and J usage is TRBJ1-4, with TRBD1 as a possible D gene (5 bases). Germline V lookup: CDR1 LGHNA, CDR2 YNFKEQ. The V end lost 4 bases, the J end lost 4 bases, and 16 bases lay between the germline ends. The CDR3 extends over 16 amino acids. This CDR3 is CASSRLQVQGNEKLFF. In nucleotides, the CDR3 is TGTGCCAGCAGCCGCCTTCAAGTCCAGGGTAATGAAAAACTGTTTTTT.

This clone was counted between two and nine times. The chain employs TRBV4-1 and TRBJ1-1, with 7 bases lining up with TRBD1. The length of the CDR3 is 13 residues. V gave up 0 bases and J gave up 11 bases; unmatched junction bases: 6. The germline CDR1 and CDR2 sequences are MGHRA and YSYEKL. The CDR3 bases are TGCGCCAGCAGCCAAGAGAGGGGGCTCTCGGCTTTCTTT. Translation gives CASSQERGLSAFF.

This clone was observed a handful of times. The chain couples TRBV5-1 to TRBJ1-6; 9 bases align to TRBD1. The germline gives CDR1 SGHRS, CDR2 YFSETQ. Germline trimming cut 4 bases from V and 6 bases from J; bases unmatched to any gene: 5. CDR3 length: 15 residues. CDR3 DNA sequence: TGCGCCAGCAGCCGGACAGGGGAGAGTAATTCACCCCTCCACTTT. Protein: CASSRTGESNSPLHF.

The V call is TRBV10-3, the J call TRBJ2-1; perhaps TRBD1 as D (5 bases). V was cut by 10 bases and J by 8 bases, with 24 bases left in between. The germline gives CDR1 ENHRY, CDR2 SYGVKD. The CDR3 is 15 amino acids. CDR3 DNA: TGTGCCACCACTGGTGGACACTCTCCTGGGGATGAGCAGTTCTTC. Amino acids: CATTGGHSPGDEQFF.

To note about this clone: This specimen includes other DNA sequences encoding the same CDR3. In DNA form, the CDR3 reads TGTGCCAGCAGCTTGACAGTCAATCAGCCCCAGCATTTT. It codes for CASSLTVNQPQHF. This chain links TRBV5-5 with TRBJ1-5; D is undetermined. The CDR3 has 13 amino acids. V shed 1 base and J shed 3 bases, with 5 bases lying between them. Germline V gene data show CDR1 as SGHKS and CDR2 as YYEKEE (reference sequence). The variable domain in full, completed from reference TRBV5-5 and TRBJ1-5, reads DAGVTQSPTHLIKTRGQQVTLRCSPISGHKSVSWYQQVLGQGPQFIFQYYEKEERGRGNFPDRFSARQFPNYSSELNVNALLLGDSALYLCASSLTVNQPQHFGDGTRLSIL.

This clone was seen more than once but under ten times. The V and J genes are TRBV7-8 and TRBJ2-1, with a possible D match to TRBD2 (9 bases). Looked up from germline, CDR1 is SGHVS and CDR2 is FQNEAQ. V was clipped by 2 bases and J by 7 bases, with 27 bases between them. The CDR3 loop spans 19 amino acids. DNA of the CDR3: TGTGCCAGCAGCTTAACAGGGGGGACTAGCCCCGCTTCGAGGAATGAGCAGTTCTTC. It encodes CASSLTGGTSPASRNEQFF.

This clone was found once. The chain uses TRBV6-5 and TRBJ1-1; 12 nucleotides match TRBD1. The CDR3 is 15 amino acids. The junction had 6 bases not matched to a gene; V was cut back by 5 bases and J by 5 bases. In germline, CDR1 is MNHEY, CDR2 SVGAGI. DNA of the CDR3: TGTGCCAGCAGTACCCGGGACAGGGGGCGGACTGAAGCTTTCTTT. Translating it yields CASSTRDRGRTEAFF.

The chain joins TRBV7-9 to TRBJ1-2, with 8 bases that match TRBD1. J lost 9 bases, V lost 2 bases, and 14 bases had no gene match. The CDR3 is made up of 16 amino acids. Germline values: CDR1 SEHNR, CDR2 FQNEAQ (reference sequence). CDR3: CASSLISWGQEISYTF. The CDR3 region has the DNA TGTGCCAGCAGCTTAATATCCTGGGGACAGGAGATAAGCTACACCTTC. The variable domain in full, with the rest retrieved from reference TRBV7-9 and TRBJ1-2, is DTGVSQNPRHKITKRGQNVTFRCDPISEHNRLYWYRQTLGQGPEFLTYFQNEAQLEKSRLLSDRFSAERPKGSFSTLEIQRTEQGDSAMYLCASSLISWGQEISYTFGSGTRLTVV.

This clone was recorded once. This chain links TRBV3-1 (or the pseudogene TRBV3-2) with TRBJ2-1, with 14 bases lining up with TRBD2. The trim removed 4 bases at V and 6 bases at J, leaving 5 bases unmatched. CDR3 size: 16 residues. Germline V CDR1 and CDR2: LGHDT, YNNKEL (reference sequence). CDR3 region: CASSRGTSGGLNEQFF. Written as DNA, the CDR3 is TGTGCCAGCAGCCGAGGGACTAGCGGGGGCCTCAATGAGCAGTTCTTC.

The chain joins TRBV27 to TRBJ2-1; possible D gene TRBD2, 5 bases. This CDR3 comprises 16 residues. Germline V gene sequence: CDR1 MNHEY, CDR2 SMNVEV (reference sequence). Trimming removed 4 bases at V and 6 bases at J, with 19 bases between. CDR3 nucleotide sequence: TGTGCCAGCAGTTCACTAGGACTGCCTAAGGGCAATGAGCAGTTCTTC. Translation gives CASSSLGLPKGNEQFF.

This chain joins TRBV21-1 and TRBJ1-2; TRBD1, as called in the table, went unchecked against the DNA. TRBV21-1 is a pseudogene. This CDR3 has 11 residues. CDR3 nucleotide sequence: TGTGCCAGCTGTACCAGCTATGGCTACACCTTC. Translation: CASCTSYGYTF.

The rearrangement links TRBV2 to TRBJ1-5, with TRBD1 as a possible D gene (6 bases). Germline V gives CDR1 SNHLY, CDR2 FYNNEI. The CDR3 sequence is 18 residues long. V gave up 2 bases and J gave up 2 bases, with 19 bases separating them. CDR3 sequence: CASSERGATRVGNQPQHF. CDR3 DNA sequence: TGTGCCAGCAGTGAACGGGGGGCGACGAGGGTTGGCAATCAGCCCCAGCATTTT.

The chain carries TRBV4-1 and TRBJ2-1; TRBD2 is a possible D gene (5 bases). The V gene lost 8 bases and the J gene lost 7 bases, with 18 bases spanning the gap. The CDR3 has 14 residues. Germline-derived CDR1 and CDR2 are MGHRA and YSYEKL. The CDR3, as DNA: TGCGCCAGCTCAAGGCTAGCTGGTGGAAATGAGCAGTTCTTC. This sequence encodes CASSRLAGGNEQFF.

For the CDR3, the DNA is TGTGCCAGCAGTTACAGCAGGGCGATTGGAAACACCATATATTTT. It is translated as CASSYSRAIGNTIYF. The chain couples TRBV6-5 to TRBJ1-3; D perhaps matches TRBD1 (5 bases). Germline V gives CDR1 MNHEY, CDR2 SVGAGI. Trimming stripped 2 bases from V and 3 bases from J, with 11 bases between. This CDR3 is built from 15 residues.

This chain uses TRBV10-3 with TRBJ1-5, with 7 bases matching TRBD1. Germline lookup yields CDR1 ENHRY and CDR2 SYGVKD. V was clipped by 11 bases and J by 3 bases; unmatched bases: 7. This CDR3 has 13 residues. The CDR3 spells CAVAGGNNQPQHF. Written as DNA, the CDR3 is TGTGCCGTAGCAGGGGGGAACAATCAGCCCCAGCATTTT.

V gene TRBV15 combines with J gene TRBJ1-4; 7 bases fit TRBD1. V lost 6 bases, J lost 8 bases, and 6 bases stayed unmatched. The CDR3 contains 13 residues. Germline V gene lookup returns CDR1 LNHNV and CDR2 YYDKDF (reference sequence). CDR3 amino acids: CATREGAGEKLFF. CDR3 DNA: TGTGCCACCAGGGAGGGGGCGGGAGAAAAACTGTTTTTT.

The V gene is TRBV2, the J gene TRBJ2-1; maybe TRBD2 (5 bases). Trimming left V 6 bases short and J 2 bases short, with 11 bases between. The CDR3 sequence is 14 residues long. Germline CDR1 reads SNHLY; CDR2 reads FYNNEI. CDR3 in DNA: TGTGCCAGCAGCAACACCGGGACCTACAATGAGCAGTTCTTC. This encodes CASSNTGTYNEQFF.

V usage is TRBV5-6 and J usage is TRBJ2-2; D perhaps matches TRBD1 (6 bases). The germline V gene encodes CDR1 SGHDT and CDR2 YYEEEE. Trimming shortened V by 5 bases and J by 0 bases, and 14 bases separated the two germline ends. This CDR3 is built from 16 residues. The CDR3 nucleotides are TGTGCCAGCAGTCGCAGGTCAGGGGCGAACACCGGGGAGCTGTTTTTT. As protein: CASSRRSGANTGELFF. Filled out from reference TRBV5-6 and TRBJ2-2, the complete variable domain reads DAGVTQSPTHLIKTRGQQVTLRCSPKSGHDTVSWYQQALGQGPQFIFQYYEEEERQRGNFPDRFSGHQFPNYSSELNVNALLLGDSALYLCASSRRSGANTGELFFGEGSRLTVL.

The V and J genes are TRBV19 and TRBJ1-4; D might be TRBD1 (5 bases). CDR1 is LNHDA and CDR2 is SQIVND in the germline V gene (reference sequence). This CDR3 is built from 14 residues. Between the trimmed V and J ends, which lost 3 bases and 6 bases, there was a span of 11 bases. Here the CDR3 reads CASSIMGGDEKLFF. CDR3 in DNA: TGTGCCAGTAGTATTATGGGGGGAGATGAAAAACTGTTTTTT.

The J gene is TRBJ1-1, the V gene TRBV29-1; 7 bases line up with TRBD1. The CDR3 has 12 residues. CDR1 and CDR2 (germline): SQVTM, ANQGSEA. The J segment lost 4 bases and the V segment lost 5 bases, leaving 4 bases of the junction unmatched. CDR3 sequence reads: CSVWTGFTEAFF. The CDR3 DNA is TGCAGCGTTTGGACAGGTTTCACTGAAGCTTTCTTT.

This chain joins TRBV12-3 or TRBV12-4 and TRBJ2-1, with 7 bases that match TRBD2. CDR3 size: 12 residues. The trim removed 6 bases at V and 6 bases at J, leaving 2 bases unmatched. CDR3 nucleotides: TGTGCCAGCAGGGGGGGGTTCAATGAGCAGTTCTTC. This sequence encodes CASRGGFNEQFF.